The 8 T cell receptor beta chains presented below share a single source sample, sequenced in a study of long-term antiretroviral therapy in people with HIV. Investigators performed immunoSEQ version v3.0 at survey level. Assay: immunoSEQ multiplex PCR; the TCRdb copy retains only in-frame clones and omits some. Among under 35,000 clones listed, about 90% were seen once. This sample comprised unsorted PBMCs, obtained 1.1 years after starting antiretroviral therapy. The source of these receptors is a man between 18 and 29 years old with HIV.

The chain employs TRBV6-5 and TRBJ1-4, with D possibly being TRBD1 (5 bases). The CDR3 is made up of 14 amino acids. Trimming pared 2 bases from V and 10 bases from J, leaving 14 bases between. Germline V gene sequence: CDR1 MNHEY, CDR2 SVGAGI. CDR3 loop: CASSYLRGSGKLFF. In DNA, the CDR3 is TGTGCCAGCAGTTACCTGCGGGGGTCGGGAAAACTGTTTTTT.

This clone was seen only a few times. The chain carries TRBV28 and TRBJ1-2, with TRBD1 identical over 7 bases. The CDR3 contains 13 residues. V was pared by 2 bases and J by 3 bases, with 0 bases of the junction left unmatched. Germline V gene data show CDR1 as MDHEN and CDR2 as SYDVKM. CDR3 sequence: CASSLDRDYGYTF. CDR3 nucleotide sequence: TGTGCCAGCAGTTTAGACAGGGACTATGGCTACACCTTC.

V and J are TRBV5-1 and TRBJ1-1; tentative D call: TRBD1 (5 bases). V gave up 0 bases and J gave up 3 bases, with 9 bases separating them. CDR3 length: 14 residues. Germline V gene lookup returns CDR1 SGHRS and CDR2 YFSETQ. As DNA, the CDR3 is TGCGCCAGCAGCTTGGGGGACCGGTACACTGAAGCTTTCTTT. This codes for CASSLGDRYTEAFF.

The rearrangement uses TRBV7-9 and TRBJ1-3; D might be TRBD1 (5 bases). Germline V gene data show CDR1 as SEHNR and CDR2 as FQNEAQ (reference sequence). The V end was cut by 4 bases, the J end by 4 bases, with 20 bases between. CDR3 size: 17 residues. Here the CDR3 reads CASSSHRTAFLGNTIYF. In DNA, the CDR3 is TGTGCCAGCAGCTCCCACAGGACGGCCTTCTTGGGAAACACCATATATTTT.

CDR3 in DNA: TGTGCCAGCAGCGTAGACGCGATAGGGGTTCTCGAGCAGTACTTC. This codes for CASSVDAIGVLEQYF. The rearrangement links TRBV9 to TRBJ2-7, with D possibly being TRBD1 (5 bases). Germline CDR1 SGDLS, CDR2 YYNGEE. The CDR3 is 15 residues long. V dropped 0 bases and J dropped 6 bases, with 16 bases sitting between them.

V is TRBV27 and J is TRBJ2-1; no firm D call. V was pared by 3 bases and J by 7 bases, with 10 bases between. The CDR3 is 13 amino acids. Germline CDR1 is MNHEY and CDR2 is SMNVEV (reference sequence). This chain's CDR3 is CASSFSVRNEQFF. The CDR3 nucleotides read TGTGCCAGCAGTTTCTCAGTTCGGAATGAGCAGTTCTTC.

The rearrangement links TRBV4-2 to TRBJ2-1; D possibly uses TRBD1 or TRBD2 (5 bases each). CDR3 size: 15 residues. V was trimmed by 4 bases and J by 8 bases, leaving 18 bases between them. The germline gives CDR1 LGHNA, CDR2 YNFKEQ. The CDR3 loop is CASSPQVGGSDEQFF. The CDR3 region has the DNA TGTGCCAGCAGCCCACAAGTTGGGGGTTCCGATGAGCAGTTCTTC.

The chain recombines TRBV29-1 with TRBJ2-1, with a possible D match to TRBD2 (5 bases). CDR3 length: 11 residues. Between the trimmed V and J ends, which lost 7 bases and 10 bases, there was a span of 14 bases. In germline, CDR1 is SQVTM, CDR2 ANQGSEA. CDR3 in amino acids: CSATRGAEQFF. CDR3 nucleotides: TGCAGCGCCACCCGGGGTGCGGAGCAGTTCTTC.